These 15 T cell receptor beta chains came from one sample sequenced in a study of cytomegalovirus exposure and HLA in healthy donors. The data were produced by immunoSEQ multiplex PCR, yet TCRdb's version contains in-frame clones alone and is incomplete. This table has over 90,000 clones, about 95% appearing once. Sequencing was performed on PBMCs. These TCRs come from a woman between 18 and 30 years old in good health and CMV-seronegative.

The rearrangement joins TRBV2 to TRBJ1-1, with D unresolved. The CDR3 spans 16 residues. V lost 1 base and J lost 1, with 13 bases in between. CDR1 and CDR2 from the germline V gene are SNHLY and FYNNEI. CDR3: CASSEDFMAGNTEAFF. The CDR3 DNA reads TGTGCCAGCAGTGAAGACTTCATGGCAGGGAACACTGAAGCTTTCTTT.

The chain carries TRBV5-4 and TRBJ1-5; maybe TRBD1 (6 bases). The CDR3 extends over 13 amino acids. Trimming pared 4 bases from V and 5 bases from J, leaving 10 bases between. Germline V gives CDR1 SGHNT, CDR2 YYREEE (reference sequence). The CDR3 loop reads CASSLDSDQPQHF. The CDR3 DNA follows: TGTGCCAGCAGCCTGGACAGTGATCAGCCCCAGCATTTT.

V gene TRBV7-8 combines with J gene TRBJ1-6; D remains ambiguous. The V gene's germline CDR1 is SGHVS and CDR2 FQNEAQ. V was clipped by 6 bases and J by 5 bases, with 11 bases between them. The CDR3 runs 14 residues. CDR3 in amino acids: CASSRNSDNSPLHF. The CDR3 nucleotides are TGTGCCAGCAGTCGTAACAGTGATAATTCACCCCTCCACTTT.

The genes are TRBV2 and TRBJ1-1; 9 bases agree with TRBD1. This CDR3 region has 14 residues. Germline V lookup: CDR1 SNHLY, CDR2 FYNNEI. Losses at the gene ends were 4 bases for V and 5 bases for J; bases not matched to a gene: 5. CDR3 residues: CASSGTGDRTEAFF. CDR3 bases: TGTGCCAGCAGTGGGACAGGGGACCGAACTGAAGCTTTCTTT. The full variable domain, with the rest looked up from reference TRBV2 and TRBJ1-1, is EPEVTQTPSHQVTQMGQEVILRCVPISNHLYFYWYRQILGQKVEFLVSFYNNEISEKSEIFDDQFSVERPDGSNFTLKIRSTKLEDSAMYFCASSGTGDRTEAFFGQGTRLTVV.

The J gene is TRBJ1-1, the V gene TRBV5-1, with D possibly TRBD1 on 6 matching bases. Trimming took off 5 bases at V and 0 bases at J, with 20 bases between the two ends. CDR1 SGHRS and CDR2 YFSETQ come from the germline V gene. The CDR3 extends over 17 amino acids. CDR3 protein: CASRVEQGPYMNTEAFF. The CDR3 coding sequence is TGCGCCAGCAGGGTGGAACAGGGCCCTTACATGAACACTGAAGCTTTCTTT.

The CDR3 DNA reads TGTGCCAGCAGTTCCGCAGGGGTTGGGCAGCCCCAGCATTTT. The encoded protein is CASSSAGVGQPQHF. The chain combines TRBV27 with TRBJ1-5; the D gene is possibly TRBD1 (6 bases). CDR1 is MNHEY, CDR2 SMNVEV, per germline (reference sequence). This CDR3 has 14 amino acids. The V gene lost 4 bases and the J gene lost 7 bases, with 14 bases spanning the gap.

The V gene is TRBV19, the J gene TRBJ2-2, with TRBD2 identical over 10 bases. The length of the CDR3 is 16 residues. Germline lookup yields CDR1 LNHDA and CDR2 SQIVND (reference sequence). J lost 1 base, V lost 1 base, and 0 bases had no gene match. The CDR3 DNA reads as TGTGCCAGTAGTATAGGACTAGCGGGGAACACCGGGGAGCTGTTTTTT. It codes for CASSIGLAGNTGELFF.

The V gene is TRBV6-1, the J gene TRBJ1-1, with TRBD1 matching 9 bases. Germline CDR1 reads MNHNS; CDR2 reads SASEGT. Losses at the gene ends were 2 bases for V and 4 bases for J; bases not matched to a gene: 5. This CDR3 has 15 residues. The CDR3 region has the DNA TGTGCCAGCAGTGAACCAAACAGGGGGCTCACTGAAGCTTTCTTT. Translated, it gives CASSEPNRGLTEAFF.

The chain is built from TRBV4-3 and TRBJ1-1; TRBD1 is a possible D gene (5 bases). CDR1 LGHNA and CDR2 YSLEER come from the germline V gene. This CDR3 has 16 residues. Between the trimmed V and J ends, which lost 2 bases and 6 bases, there was a span of 19 bases. This chain's CDR3 is CASSQFVAGSKAEAFF. DNA of the CDR3: TGCGCCAGCAGCCAATTCGTTGCAGGGTCGAAGGCTGAAGCTTTCTTT.

This clone came up once. The chain links TRBV7-9 to TRBJ1-1; 7 bases match TRBD1. The CDR3 contains 13 residues. V shed 4 bases and J 5 bases; nucleotides not matched to a gene: 4. Looked up from germline, CDR1 is SEHNR and CDR2 is FQNEAQ (reference sequence). CDR3 in DNA: TGTGCCAGCAGCTATACAGGGGTTACTGAAGCTTTCTTT. Its protein product is CASSYTGVTEAFF.

J is TRBJ2-5 and V is TRBV5-1; D not resolved. Germline lookup yields CDR1 SGHRS and CDR2 YFSETQ. Trimming cost V 0 bases and J 2 bases, with 5 bases left between them. The CDR3 totals 13 residues. In DNA form, the CDR3 reads TGCGCCAGCAGCTTGGGGCGGCAAGAGACCCAGTACTTC. Translated: CASSLGRQETQYF.

CDR3 amino acids: CASSLAGEQFF. The CDR3 DNA sequence: TGTGCCAGCAGTTTGGCAGGGGAGCAGTTCTTC. The J gene is TRBJ2-1, the V gene TRBV27; D may be TRBD1 (5 bases). Looked up from germline, CDR1 is MNHEY and CDR2 is SMNVEV (reference sequence). This CDR3 is 11 amino acids long. V shed 3 bases and J shed 10 bases, with 7 bases lying between them.

The genes are TRBV7-2 and TRBJ2-1; D unclear. CDR1 and CDR2 (germline): SGHTA, FQGNSA. V was cut by 1 base and J by 0 bases, with 10 bases left in between. There are 16 residues in the CDR3. The CDR3 nucleotides are TGTGCCAGCAGCTTAGATCGAGGTGGCTCCTACAATGAGCAGTTCTTC. This codes for CASSLDRGGSYNEQFF. The full variable domain, in which reference TRBV7-2 and TRBJ2-1 provide the parts outside the CDR3, is GAGVSQSPSNKVTEKGKDVELRCDPISGHTALYWYRQSLGQGLEFLIYFQGNSAPDKSGLPSDRFSAERTGGSVSTLTIQRTQQEDSAVYLCASSLDRGGSYNEQFFGPGTRLTVL.

The V and J genes are TRBV6-5 and TRBJ2-7; TRBD2 agrees at 10 bases. Germline CDR1 reads MNHEY; CDR2 reads SVGAGI. Trimming removed 7 bases from V and 6 bases from J; junction bases left unmatched: 12. The CDR3 is 15 amino acids. Written as DNA, the CDR3 is TGTGCCAGCAAAACCGGGACTAGCGATTCGCGCGAGCAGTACTTC. Its protein product is CASKTGTSDSREQYF.

The chain couples TRBV6-5 to TRBJ2-7; 7 nucleotides line up with TRBD2. Germline lookup yields CDR1 MNHEY and CDR2 SVGAGI. The CDR3 runs 15 residues. J gave up 3 bases and V 0 bases, and 5 bases lay outside the gene matches. CDR3 loop: CASSYSVLASYEQYF. The CDR3 DNA sequence: TGTGCCAGCAGTTACTCAGTACTAGCGAGCTACGAGCAGTACTTC.